The clone carrying this TCR beta chain came up a few times. The target antigen is unknown. Fresh peripheral blood, 8 to 10 ml of it, supplied the PBMCs. The germline V and J ends were trimmed by 7 bases and 3 bases, with 12 bases remaining between them. There are 12 residues in the CDR3. From germline, CDR1 is SQVTM and CDR2 ANQGSEA. Regions amplified from RNA transcripts were the TCR beta CDR3 regions. With the HTBI primer set, the TCR CDR3 went through a first round of RT-PCR. TCRdb processed the multiplex PCR reads anew with MiXCR; each CDR3 protein has one entry. This sample has 350,000 or so distinct CDR3 sequences, with about 17% found just once. These data come from a study of T cells in Graves' hyperthyroidism and ophthalmopathy. Broader study findings: Ophthalmopathy was identified by the model a median around 5.9 months ahead of onset.

The TCR originated in a young woman with Graves' hyperthyroidism that later progressed to Graves' ophthalmopathy. This chain links TRBV29-1 with TRBJ1-1, with TRBD1 as a possible D gene (6 bases). Sequencing used blood. CDR3 sequence (DNA): TGCAGCGAGAAACAGGGCTACACTGAAGCTTTCTTT. This encodes CSEKQGYTEAFF.